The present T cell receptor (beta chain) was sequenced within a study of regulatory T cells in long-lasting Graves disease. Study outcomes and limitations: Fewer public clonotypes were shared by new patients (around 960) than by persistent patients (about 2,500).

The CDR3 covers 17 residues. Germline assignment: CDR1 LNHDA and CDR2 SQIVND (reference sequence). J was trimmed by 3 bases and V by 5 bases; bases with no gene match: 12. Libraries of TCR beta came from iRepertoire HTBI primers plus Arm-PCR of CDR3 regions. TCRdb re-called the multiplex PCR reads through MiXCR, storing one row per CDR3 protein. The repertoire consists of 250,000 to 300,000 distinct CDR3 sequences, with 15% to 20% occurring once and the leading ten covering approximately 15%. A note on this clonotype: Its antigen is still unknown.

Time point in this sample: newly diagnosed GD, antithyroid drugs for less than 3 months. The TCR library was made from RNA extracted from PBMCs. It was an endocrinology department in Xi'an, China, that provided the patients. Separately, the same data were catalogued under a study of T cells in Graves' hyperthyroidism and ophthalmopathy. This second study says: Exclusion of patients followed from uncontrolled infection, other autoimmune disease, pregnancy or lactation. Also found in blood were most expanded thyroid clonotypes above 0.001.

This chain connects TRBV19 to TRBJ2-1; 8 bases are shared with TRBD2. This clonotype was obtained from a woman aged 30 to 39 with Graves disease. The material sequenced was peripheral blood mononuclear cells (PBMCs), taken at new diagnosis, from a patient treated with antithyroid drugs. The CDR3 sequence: CASSVPGERGYYNEQFF. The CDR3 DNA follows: TGTGCCAGTAGTGTCCCCGGGGAGCGGGGGTACTACAATGAGCAGTTCTTC.